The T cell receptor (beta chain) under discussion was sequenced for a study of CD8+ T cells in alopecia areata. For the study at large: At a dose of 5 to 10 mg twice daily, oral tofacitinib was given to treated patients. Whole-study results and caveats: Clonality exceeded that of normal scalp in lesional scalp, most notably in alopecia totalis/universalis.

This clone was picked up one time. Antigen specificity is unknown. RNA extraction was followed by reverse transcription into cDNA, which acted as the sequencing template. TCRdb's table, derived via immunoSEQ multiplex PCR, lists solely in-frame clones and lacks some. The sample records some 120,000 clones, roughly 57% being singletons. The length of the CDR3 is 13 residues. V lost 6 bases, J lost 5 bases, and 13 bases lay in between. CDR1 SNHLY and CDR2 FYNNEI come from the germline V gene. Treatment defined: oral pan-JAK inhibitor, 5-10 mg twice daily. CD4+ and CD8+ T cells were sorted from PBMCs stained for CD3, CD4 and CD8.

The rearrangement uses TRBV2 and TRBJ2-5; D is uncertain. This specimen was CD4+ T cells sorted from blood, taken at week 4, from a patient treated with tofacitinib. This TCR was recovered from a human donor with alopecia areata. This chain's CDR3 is CASRLVVSETQYF. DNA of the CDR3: TGTGCCAGCAGATTGGTGGTTTCGGAGACCCAGTACTTC. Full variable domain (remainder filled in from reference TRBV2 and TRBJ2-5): EPEVTQTPSHQVTQMGQEVILRCVPISNHLYFYWYRQILGQKVEFLVSFYNNEISEKSEIFDDQFSVERPDGSNFTLKIRSTKLEDSAMYFCASRLVVSETQYFGPGTRLLVL.